Below, 25 T cell receptor beta chains from the same sample are listed, as sequenced in a study of CD8+CD57+ T cells in acquired aplastic anemia (dated by TCRdb to the late 2010s). The patients picked for sequencing were ones in whom flow cytometry had shown an expansion of CD8+CD57+ cells. The instrument was an Illumina HiSeq 2000. Profiling of TCR beta VDJ combinations and CDR3 sequences used genomic DNA as the template. TCRdb trimmed public reads at Q25 via fastp, called clones via MiXCR and kept in-frame beta chains. Identical CDR3 protein sequences are pooled into one entry, listed with their most common genes and DNA. The sample contains about 160,000 distinct CDR3 sequences, around 47% of them found a single time. Of the sample, 3.2% falls within the top ten clones. The sequenced sample was sorted CD4+, CD8+, or CD8+CD57+ T cells (not recorded which) from PBMCs. The receptors were gathered from a human donor with aplastic anemia.

This clonotype was seen only a few times. This chain uses TRBV5-4 with TRBJ2-7; TRBD1 aligns across 8 bases. V lost 4 bases and J lost 3; bases outside the gene matches: 9. Germline V gives CDR1 SGHNT, CDR2 YYREEE (reference sequence). CDR3 size: 15 residues. The CDR3 DNA follows: TGTGCCAGCAGCACTACCGGACAGGGTGGCTACGAGCAGTACTTC. Protein sequence: CASSTTGQGGYEQYF.

This clonotype is deemed medium-sized. This sequence joins TRBV7-2 and TRBJ1-2; 10 nucleotides agree with TRBD1. CDR1 is SGHTA and CDR2 is FQGNSA in the germline V gene. CDR3 length: 15 amino acids. V was pared by 4 bases and J by 3 bases, with 5 bases of the junction left unmatched. CDR3 sequence: CASSSGQGRDYGYTF. CDR3 bases: TGTGCCAGCAGCTCGGGACAGGGGCGGGACTATGGCTACACCTTC.

The chain joins TRBV5-1 to TRBJ1-1, with D possibly matching TRBD1 (6 bases). This CDR3 comprises 14 residues. The ends were cut back, 4 bases at V and 4 bases at J, with 14 bases in the middle. From germline, CDR1 is SGHRS and CDR2 YFSETQ. In nucleotides, the CDR3 is TGCGCCAGCAGCCCTACGAGGGGGGGCACTGAAGCTTTCTTT. It translates to CASSPTRGGTEAFF.

This clonotype was observed a single time. This chain's CDR3 is CASSLGMRDSPLHF. CDR3 in DNA: TGTGCCAGCAGCTTGGGGATGAGGGATTCACCCCTCCACTTT. This chain connects TRBV7-3 to TRBJ1-6; D unclear. V shed 3 bases and J shed 8 bases, with 11 bases lying between them. The CDR3 has 14 amino acids. Germline-derived CDR1 and CDR2 are SGHTA and FQGTGA.

This chain uses TRBV24-1 with TRBJ2-7; tentatively, D is TRBD1 (6 bases). V was cut by 2 bases and J by 0 bases, with 13 bases left in between. There are 16 residues in the CDR3. The germline gives CDR1 KGHDR, CDR2 SFDVKD. CDR3 coding DNA: TGTGCCACCAGTGATTCCGTGGGCAGGGGCTCCTACGAGCAGTACGTC. Its protein is CATSDSVGRGSYEQYV.

This clonotype was observed at least ten times. V gene TRBV2 combines with J gene TRBJ1-1, with D tentatively TRBD1 (5 bases). There are 12 residues in the CDR3. Germline V gene data show CDR1 as SNHLY and CDR2 as FYNNEI. Trimming took off 4 bases at V and 6 bases at J, with 9 bases between the two ends. The CDR3 loop is CASSGGGAEAFF. CDR3 sequence (DNA): TGTGCCAGCAGTGGGGGGGGGGCTGAAGCTTTCTTT.

This clonotype was observed a single time. The chain combines TRBV10-2 with TRBJ2-1; 15 bases fit TRBD2. CDR1 and CDR2 from the germline V gene are WSHSY and SAAADI. The CDR3 has 18 amino acids. V was clipped by 8 bases and J by 0 bases; unmatched bases: 8. The CDR3 DNA sequence: TGCGCCAGCGCGGGTGGACTAGCGGGGGGGTCCTCCTACAATGAGCAGTTCTTC. It encodes CASAGGLAGGSSYNEQFF.

The table lists this clonotype with many counts. V gene TRBV19 combines with J gene TRBJ1-2, with 9 bases identical to TRBD1. Per the germline V gene, CDR1 is LNHDA and CDR2 is SQIVND (reference sequence). The V and J ends lost 9 bases and 2 bases, in that order; junction bases with no gene match: 7. This CDR3 region has 14 residues. The CDR3 DNA sequence: TGTGCCAGCAGCACGGGACAGGGAAACTATGGCTACACCTTC. It codes for CASSTGQGNYGYTF.

This clonotype was picked up a small number of times. The gene calls are TRBV3-1 and TRBJ1-1; tentatively, D is TRBD1 (5 bases). The V gene lost 0 bases and the J gene lost 5 bases, with 13 bases spanning the gap. The CDR3 runs 15 residues. CDR1 and CDR2 from the germline V gene are LGHDT and YNNKEL (reference sequence). DNA for the CDR3: TGTGCCAGCAGCCAAGACGTTGAGGGGTTTACTGAAGCTTTCTTT. Protein product: CASSQDVEGFTEAFF.

In this sample, this clonotype turned up many times. The gene calls are TRBV6-1 and TRBJ1-6; no reliable D call. Trimming pared 7 bases from V and 0 bases from J, leaving 10 bases between. Looked up from germline, CDR1 is MNHNS and CDR2 is SASEGT. CDR3 length: 15 residues. Written as DNA, the CDR3 is TGTGCCAGCAAAGAAAGTGGCTCCTATAATTCACCCCTCCACTTT. This translates into CASKESGSYNSPLHF.

This clonotype occurred many times. The chain uses TRBV29-1 and TRBJ1-1, with TRBD1 identical over 9 bases. Trimming cost V 7 bases and J 4 bases; bases outside gene matches: 13. The CDR3 spans 15 residues. Per the germline V gene, CDR1 is SQVTM and CDR2 is ANQGSEA. The DNA for the CDR3 is TGCAGCGCCGAGAACTTACAGGGGGCTGGCACTGAAGCTTTCTTT. It translates to CSAENLQGAGTEAFF.

The J gene is TRBJ2-7, the V gene TRBV2; maybe TRBD1 (5 bases). This CDR3 is built from 13 residues. Germline values: CDR1 SNHLY, CDR2 FYNNEI. Trimming pared 6 bases from V and 3 bases from J, leaving 12 bases between. The chain's CDR3 is CASSLPRGYEQYF. CDR3 bases: TGTGCCAGCAGCCTCCCAAGGGGCTACGAGCAGTACTTC.

The table lists this clonotype with many counts. This chain joins TRBV7-2 and TRBJ2-7; TRBD2 aligns across 8 bases. CDR3 length: 14 amino acids. Germline-derived CDR1 and CDR2 are SGHTA and FQGNSA. The V gene end was trimmed by 5 bases and the J gene end by 0 bases; junction bases not matched to a gene: 3. The CDR3 reads CASSHTSGSYEQYF. DNA for the CDR3: TGTGCCAGCAGCCATACTAGCGGCTCCTACGAGCAGTACTTC.

This chain connects TRBV19 to TRBJ2-1, with TRBD1 matching over 7 bases. The V gene's germline CDR1 is LNHDA and CDR2 SQIVND (reference sequence). CDR3 length: 13 residues. V lost 5 bases to trimming and J lost 8 bases; unmatched junction nucleotides: 6. The CDR3 loop reads CASSRQGDYEQFF. The CDR3 nucleotides read TGTGCCAGTAGTCGACAGGGAGACTATGAGCAGTTCTTC. Supplemented by reference TRBV19 and TRBJ2-1, the full variable domain reads DGGITQSPKYLFRKEGQNVTLSCEQNLNHDAMYWYRQDPGQGLRLIYYSQIVNDFQKGDIAEGYSVSREKKESFPLTVTSAQKNPTAFYLCASSRQGDYEQFFGPGTRLTVL.

The V gene is TRBV19, the J gene TRBJ2-7, with unresolved D. Between the trimmed V and J ends, which lost 9 bases and 2 bases, there was a span of 14 bases. The germline V gene encodes CDR1 LNHDA and CDR2 SQIVND (reference sequence). CDR3 length: 13 amino acids. This CDR3 reads CASGPGPTYEQYF. The CDR3 bases are TGTGCCAGCGGGCCGGGTCCAACCTACGAGCAGTACTTC.

The chain recombines TRBV29-1 with TRBJ2-1; TRBD2 might be the D (5 bases). V dropped 2 bases and J dropped 4 bases, with 15 bases sitting between them. Germline V gives CDR1 SQVTM, CDR2 ANQGSEA. This CDR3 contains 15 residues. The CDR3 protein is CSVELDYERYNEQFF. CDR3 in DNA: TGCAGCGTTGAACTCGACTACGAACGGTACAATGAGCAGTTCTTC.

The chain combines TRBV15 with TRBJ2-3; D gene unclear. CDR1 is LNHNV, CDR2 YYDKDF, per germline (reference sequence). Trimming cost V 0 bases and J 2 bases, with 15 bases left between them. This CDR3 spans 17 amino acids. CDR3 region: CATSRDNLDTPTDTQYF. DNA of the CDR3: TGTGCCACCAGCAGAGACAATCTAGATACTCCCACAGATACGCAGTATTTT.

The chain combines TRBV14 with TRBJ2-7, with D possibly TRBD2 on 5 matching bases. Germline V gene lookup returns CDR1 SGHDN and CDR2 FVKESK. The V and J ends lost 0 bases and 5 bases respectively, with 8 bases between them. The CDR3 is 13 residues long. CDR3 residues: CASSQDRRDEQYF. Written as DNA, the CDR3 is TGTGCCAGCAGCCAAGATAGGCGGGACGAGCAGTACTTC. The full variable domain, in which reference TRBV14 and TRBJ2-7 provide the parts outside the CDR3, is EAGVTQFPSHSVIEKGQTVTLRCDPISGHDNLYWYRRVMGKEIKFLLHFVKESKQDESGMPNNRFLAERTGGTYSTLKVQPAELEDSGVYFCASSQDRRDEQYFGPGTRLTVT.

V gene TRBV6-2 or TRBV6-3 combines with J gene TRBJ1-3, with 10 bases fitting TRBD1. Germline values: CDR1 MNHEY, CDR2 SVGEGT. The CDR3 extends over 16 amino acids. V lost 6 bases, J lost 2 bases, and 7 bases stayed unmatched. CDR3 DNA sequence: TGTGCCAGCAGCTGGACAGGGGGAGGCCCTGGAAACACCATATATTTT. This translates into CASSWTGGGPGNTIYF.

V gene TRBV24-1 combines with J gene TRBJ2-3; D not certain. Germline V lookup: CDR1 KGHDR, CDR2 SFDVKD. This CDR3 contains 13 residues. The ends were cut back, 4 bases at V and 11 bases at J, with 15 bases in the middle. The chain's CDR3 is CATSDYGWNEQYF. CDR3 bases: TGTGCCACCAGTGACTACGGGTGGAATGAGCAGTATTTT.

This clonotype came up many times. The chain combines TRBV12-3 or TRBV12-4 with TRBJ1-5; D is ambiguous. Trimming left V 5 bases short and J 4 bases short, with 9 bases between. This CDR3 has 13 amino acids. The DNA of the CDR3 is TGTGCCAGCAGTCCGGACGGGAATCAGCCCCAGCATTTT. Translating it yields CASSPDGNQPQHF.

The chain couples TRBV20-1 to TRBJ2-7; TRBD2 matches 7 bases. Germline CDR1 is DFQATT and CDR2 is SNEGSKA (reference sequence). CDR3 length: 12 residues. V trimming: 8 bases; J trimming: 5 bases; junction bases outside the gene matches: 9. The CDR3 reads CSYSPGRDEQYF. In DNA, the CDR3 is TGCAGTTACTCTCCAGGGAGGGACGAGCAGTACTTC.

CDR3 sequence: CATSSSDSSNQPQHF. For the CDR3, the DNA is TGTGCCACCAGCAGCTCGGACAGTAGCAATCAGCCCCAGCATTTT. V usage is TRBV15 and J usage is TRBJ1-5; D is perhaps TRBD1 (6 bases). The CDR3 consists of 15 residues. Germline V CDR1 and CDR2: LNHNV, YYDKDF (reference sequence). Trimming cost V 3 bases and J 0 bases, with 9 bases left between them. Based on the CDR3 plus reference TRBV15 and TRBJ1-5, the full variable domain is DAMVIQNPRYQVTQFGKPVTLSCSQTLNHNVMYWYQQKSSQAPKLLFHYYDKDFNNEADTPDNFQSRRPNTSFCFLDIRSPGLGDTAMYLCATSSSDSSNQPQHFGDGTRLSIL.

This clonotype occurred many times. The chain employs TRBV6-1 and TRBJ2-3; D is unclear. The V end was cut by 7 bases, the J end by 6 bases, with 23 bases between. Germline-derived CDR1 and CDR2 are MNHNS and SASEGT. The CDR3 has 16 amino acids. The CDR3 region has the DNA TGTGCCAGCAAGGCCACGCTGGGATCAAGGGTGGATACGCAGTATTTT. Its protein is CASKATLGSRVDTQYF.

This clonotype was counted at least ten times. The chain uses TRBV9 and TRBJ2-2; perhaps TRBD1 as D (5 bases). The CDR3 spans 16 residues. Germline V CDR1 and CDR2: SGDLS, YYNGEE. V gave up 3 bases and J gave up 3 bases, with 15 bases separating them. This chain's CDR3 is CASSGTQMTDTGELFF. The CDR3, as DNA: TGTGCCAGCAGCGGGACACAGATGACGGACACCGGGGAGCTGTTTTTT.